This T cell receptor beta chain was found in a study of T cells in Graves' hyperthyroidism and ophthalmopathy (dated by TCRdb to 2018 to 2020). At the level of the whole study: Peripheral blood was collected at initial diagnosis, before any treatment. TCR V-J signatures able to tell the groups apart were searched for in a discovery cohort of 100 or so patients, of whom about 40 had Graves' ophthalmopathy and about 55 had stable Graves' hyperthyroidism. An independent validation cohort of around 20 hyperthyroidism patients and about 15 patients who later progressed to ophthalmopathy tested prospective prediction of ophthalmopathy. For training and testing, the 110 or so patients in the discovery cohort were randomly divided in a 7:3 ratio. In addition, the study compared T-cell repertoires in thyroid tissue and in blood from six Graves' hyperthyroidism patients. Once sampling was done, hyperthyroidism patients were given methimazole at a starting dose of 30 mg daily, whereas ophthalmopathy patients were given high-dose intravenous methylprednisolone. According to the paper, TCR Vbeta CDR3 sequencing was carried out on around 140 peripheral blood samples, which came from more than 40 ophthalmopathy, around 75 hyperthyroidism and approximately 17 progressor patients. What the work shows at the level of the full study, not this receptor alone: In validation, progression to ophthalmopathy was predicted by the model with about 70% sensitivity and 72% to 85% specificity, a median of 6.5 months before onset. No statistical method was used to fix the sample size in advance, and group allocation was not hidden from the investigators. In cross-validation, a model built on a 13 V-J signature told ophthalmopathy apart from stable hyperthyroidism with roughly 87% sensitivity and approximately 81% specificity, and in testing the same model reached 80%/75%. Most expanded thyroid clonotypes (frequency above 0.001) were also detected in blood, suggesting blood repertoires may reflect thyroid immune responses.

Amplification of TCR beta CDR3 regions was carried out from RNA transcripts. A first-round RT-PCR of the TCR CDR3 used the HTBI primer set with the Qiagen OneStep RT-PCR kit. A second multiplex PCR round built the libraries, followed by size selection and purification. Libraries were sequenced paired-end with 100 bp reads on an Illumina HiSeq2000. Regarding the original processing steps: SOAPnuke was used to process the raw data, with reads discarded if the reads contained adapters or uncalled bases, had a mean Phred below 15, or lacked an exact constant-primer or identifier match. COPE v1.2.5 was used to merge high-quality paired reads, and clonotypes were defined as unique nucleotide sequences. MiTCR v1.1 was used to align the clonotypes against IMGT TRBV, TRBD and TRBJ reference segments. Only V-J combinations with frequency above 0.0001, covering about 99% of repertoires, were analysed. The TCS score was defined as the ratio of F50 (clonal expansion) to E x V (chaos), calculated using BLOSUM62-based TCRdist between CDR3 peptides within each V-J. Welch's t-statistics and random forest reduced 500 to 650 V-J features to roughly 13, which were used in a naive Bayes classifier (R e1071). The public reads were reanalyzed by TCRdb: fastp trimming at Q25, MiXCR alignment, in-frame beta chains only. For every CDR3 protein sequence, its rows merge into one entry that carries the most common genes and DNA. The V and J calls come from TCRdb's annotation, not from the publication. The sample table shows some 570,000 distinct CDR3 sequences, and 13% to 15% are seen once. Together, the top ten hold 6.5% to 9% of the sample.

In the ophthalmopathy patients, disease was moderately to severely active, with a Clinical Activity Score of 3 or more, a NOSPECS grade of 4 or more, and a duration of less than 3 months. Any patient with an uncontrolled infection, another autoimmune disease, pregnancy or lactation was excluded. Diagnoses relied on clinical symptoms, serum thyroxine and TRAb, thyroid ultrasound and orbital computed tomography. Ficoll-Paque density gradient centrifugation was used to isolate PBMCs from about 10 ml of fresh peripheral blood. Total RNA was extracted with Trizol reagent, and quality was checked on an Agilent 2100 Bioanalyzer. This clonotype was recorded at least ten times. Which antigen it targets is not known. No base quality information exists; no much larger clone differs at one position. This sequence was found in a woman between 18 and 29 years old with Graves' ophthalmopathy. Sample: blood.

The CDR3 protein: CSARPRTGGSSYGYTF. The DNA sequence is as follows: TGCAGTGCTAGACCTCGGACAGGAGGCTCCTCCTATGGCTACACCTTC. The sequence is built from TRBV20-1 and TRBJ1-2; TRBD1 aligns with 7 central bases. The CDR3 measures 16 amino acids from cysteine to phenylalanine. The read is trimmed to its CDR3 DNA, 48 bases read in frame from base 1. From the germline V gene (reference sequence), CDR1 is DFQATT and CDR2 is SNEGSKA. V is cut back by 2 bases and J by 4 bases, with 13 bases in the junction unmatched.